The 20 T cell receptor beta chains below were found in one sample sequenced in a study of tumor and adjacent non-tumor tissue in lung cancer. This sample's RNA came from whole unsorted tissue. Distant lung tissue was collected more than 3 cm away from the tumor edge. Three rounds of nested PCR, following a modified ARM-PCR protocol, produced the TCRbeta library. MiXCR, applied by TCRdb to the multiplex PCR reads, yields one record per CDR3 protein. The table records approximately 47,000 distinct CDR3 sequences, 64% of them present only once. Sequencing was performed on distant non-tumor lung tissue. These receptors were taken from a woman in her seventies with non-small cell lung cancer.

Note on this clonotype: Germline is not matched at one junction end, which may reflect a read error. The V and J genes are TRBV6-6 and TRBJ2-3; TRBD1 might be the D (6 bases). This CDR3 is 17 amino acids long. In germline, CDR1 is MNHNY, CDR2 SVGAGI (reference sequence). The CDR3 nucleotides read TGTGGCAGCAGTTATCCCACGAGGGGGAGCGGTTCAGATACGCAGTATTTT. Amino acids: CGSSYPTRGSGSDTQYF.

As concerns this clonotype: Mismatch with germline at one junction end may stem from a read error. The gene calls are TRBV6-2 or TRBV6-3 and TRBJ2-1, with D possibly TRBD1 on 6 matching bases. This CDR3 is built from 15 residues. Per the germline V gene, CDR1 is MNHEY and CDR2 is SVGEGT. The CDR3 spells CASSYSVEGDNEHFF. CDR3 coding DNA: TGTGCCAGCAGTTACTCAGTAGAGGGGGACAATGAGCACTTCTTC.

As for this clonotype: A much larger clone differs by one base, so this may be a read error. The genes are TRBV7-9 and TRBJ2-1; unclear D gene. The germline gives CDR1 SEHNR, CDR2 FQNEAQ (reference sequence). The length of the CDR3 is 15 residues. The CDR3 DNA reads as TGTGCCAGCGCTCCGGCGGCGGTCGGCAACAATGAGCTGTTCTTC. Translating gives CASAPAAVGNNELFF. Full variable domain (rest looked up from reference TRBV7-9 and TRBJ2-1): DTGVSQNPRHKITKRGQNVTFRCDPISEHNRLYWYRQTLGQGPEFLTYFQNEAQLEKSRLLSDRFSAERPKGSFSTLEIQRTEQGDSAMYLCASAPAAVGNNELFFGPGTRLTVL.

With respect to this clonotype: An end of the junction does not agree with germline; a read error may underlie this. The rearrangement links TRBV6-6 to TRBJ1-1; the match to TRBD1 covers 7 bases. This CDR3 is built from 16 residues. Germline V CDR1 and CDR2: MNHNY, SVGAGI (reference sequence). This chain's CDR3 is CVSESGTEPMNTEAFF. The DNA for the CDR3 is TGTGTCAGCGAATCCGGGACAGAGCCCATGAACACTGAAGCTTTCTTT.

Written as DNA, the CDR3 is TGTGCCAGCAGTGCAAGGCGGGCCGGCGGGTATGAGCAGTTCTTC. It translates to CASSARRAGGYEQFF. The rearrangement links TRBV6-6 to TRBJ2-1; D possibly corresponds to TRBD2 (5 bases). V shed 5 bases and J shed 8 bases, with 19 bases lying between them. Germline V lookup: CDR1 MNHNY, CDR2 SVGAGI (reference sequence). The CDR3 has 15 residues.

With respect to this clonotype: Given the absence of the conserved phenylalanine or tryptophan at the CDR3 end, a read error is likely. Because the CDR3's place on the DNA is in doubt, the DNA is left out and the CDR3 is given as listed by TCRdb. V and J are TRBV6-2 or TRBV6-3 and TRBJ1-1; the table's D gene call, TRBD1, was not cross checked with the DNA. The length of the CDR3 is 15 amino acids, counting both ends. CDR1 is MNHEY and CDR2 is SVGEGT in the germline V gene. CDR3 protein: CASSYKAGRNTEALS.

The gene calls are TRBV14 and TRBJ1-2; TRBD1 matches at 8 bases. This CDR3 spans 14 amino acids. Germline assignment: CDR1 SGHDN and CDR2 FVKESK. Unmatched junction bases numbered 15, after V lost 10 bases and J lost 8 bases. The CDR3 DNA is TGTGCCATCCACCCCAGGGGGCTCAATGAGGGCTACACCTTC. It encodes CAIHPRGLNEGYTF.

This clonotype was counted a single time. Its ends do not fully match the called genes, so a read error is possible. The rearrangement joins TRBV6-5 to TRBJ2-1; the match to TRBD1 covers 8 bases. In germline, CDR1 is MNHEY, CDR2 SVGAGI. The CDR3 consists of 15 residues. Here the CDR3 DNA reads TGTGCCAGCAGCTACTCAGGACAGGGATACAATGAGCAGTTCTTC. Protein sequence: CASSYSGQGYNEQFF.

Concerning this clonotype itself: The junction departs from germline at one end; a sequencing error may be responsible. The chain employs TRBV6-5 and TRBJ2-5; D is perhaps TRBD2 (7 bases). The CDR3 has 16 amino acids. Per the germline V gene, CDR1 is MNHEY and CDR2 is SVGAGI. For the CDR3, the DNA is TGTGCCAGCAGTTGCTCGCTTGGGGAGGGGGAAAAGACCCAGTACTTT. This encodes CASSCSLGEGEKTQYF.

This clonotype was seen just once. One junction end disagrees with the germline gene, perhaps due to a read error. V usage is TRBV29-1 and J usage is TRBJ2-7, with a possible D match to TRBD1 (5 bases). CDR1 and CDR2 from the germline V gene are SQVTM and ANQGSEA. The CDR3 consists of 14 residues. CDR3 loop: CSVRRSRVSYEQYF. DNA of the CDR3: TGCAGCGTCCGACGGAGCAGGGTGTCTTACGAGCAGTATTTC.

As regards this clonotype: A much larger clone sits a single nucleotide away, making a read error possible. The chain has TRBV7-9 and TRBJ1-1, with D uncertain. The length of the CDR3 is 15 residues. Germline values: CDR1 SEHNR, CDR2 FQNEAQ (reference sequence). The V and J ends lost 1 base and 1 base respectively, with 10 bases between them. CDR3 protein: CASSLGEISNTEAFF. The CDR3 DNA sequence: TGTGCCAGCAGCTTAGGGGAGATATCGAACACTGAAGCTTTCTTT.

The chain recombines TRBV6-1 with TRBJ1-6; D may be TRBD1 (5 bases). This CDR3 spans 15 amino acids. V lost 4 bases to trimming and J lost 9 bases, with 16 bases between them. Germline V gene lookup returns CDR1 MNHNS and CDR2 SASEGT. The CDR3 DNA reads TGTGCCAGCAGTGGGGGACTGGGAGGTATTTCACCCCTCCACTTT. As protein: CASSGGLGGISPLHF.

Of note for this clonotype: An end of the junction differs from the germline gene, which may be a read error. The V call is TRBV7-9, the J call TRBJ2-7; 7 nucleotides agree with TRBD2. The CDR3 covers 16 residues. From germline, CDR1 is SEHNR and CDR2 FQNEAQ (reference sequence). This CDR3 is CANSVAVGLPTYEQYF. CDR3 DNA: TGTGCCAACAGCGTTGCCGTGGGACTACCTACCTACGAGCAATACTTC.

This clonotype was found a few times. This rearrangement joins TRBV2 to TRBJ2-5; D is unclear. Germline V gene lookup returns CDR1 SNHLY and CDR2 FYNNEI. The CDR3 totals 15 residues. Trimming left V 8 bases short and J 1 base short, with 17 bases between. The CDR3 reads CASRSSVVSQETQYF. In DNA form, the CDR3 reads TGTGCCAGCCGGTCATCGGTTGTCAGCCAAGAGACCCAGTACTTC.

The chain uses TRBV10-3 and TRBJ2-5, with D unclear. Germline V gene sequence: CDR1 ENHRY, CDR2 SYGVKD. CDR3 length equals 20 residues. The V gene lost 3 bases and the J gene lost 0 bases, with 26 bases spanning the gap. DNA for the CDR3: TGTGCCATCAGTGACGTGTCCGGGCGTTCGGGTCGAGGCAACCAAGAGACCCAGTACTTC. Translation: CAISDVSGRSGRGNQETQYF.

The sample holds many counts of this clonotype. V gene TRBV4-1 combines with J gene TRBJ2-1, with 12 positions matching TRBD2. V dropped 7 bases and J dropped 7; count of bases not matched to a gene: 20. The CDR3 length is 19 residues. Germline V lookup: CDR1 MGHRA, CDR2 YSYEKL. The chain's CDR3 is CASTARGGETSGSRNEQFF. The CDR3, as DNA: TGCGCCAGCACCGCCAGGGGAGGGGAGACTAGCGGGAGTAGAAATGAGCAGTTCTTC.

As regards this clonotype: A much bigger clone sits one base away, suggesting this may be a read error. The genes are TRBV13 and TRBJ2-1; 8 nucleotides line up with TRBD2. Germline-derived CDR1 and CDR2 are PRHDT and FYEKMQ (reference sequence). V was clipped by 3 bases and J by 4 bases; unmatched bases: 8. The CDR3 loop spans 16 amino acids. The CDR3 protein is CASSFDETSEYNEQFF. The DNA of the CDR3 is TGTGCCAGCAGCTTCGATGAGACTAGCGAGTACAATGAGCAGTTCTTC.

As to this clonotype: Because it lacks the conserved phenylalanine or tryptophan at the end, this CDR3 is likely a read error. The chain couples TRBV6-6 to TRBJ1-1; TRBD1 is a possible D gene (5 bases). Germline CDR1 reads MNHNY; CDR2 reads SVGAGI (reference sequence). CDR3 length: 14 residues. CDR3 nucleotides: TGTGCCAGCAGTTACCAGGGTACGAACACTGGAGCTTTCTCT. Residues: CASSYQGTNTGAFS.

The CDR3 loop reads CSARRDSRLSGYTF. The CDR3 nucleotides are TGCAGTGCTCGCAGGGACAGCCGTCTGAGTGGCTACACCTTC. The gene calls are TRBV20-1 and TRBJ1-2, with TRBD1 matching 7 bases. In germline, CDR1 is DFQATT, CDR2 SNEGSKA (reference sequence). CDR3 size: 14 residues. The J segment lost 7 bases and the V segment lost 5 bases, leaving 13 bases of the junction unmatched.

On this clonotype: At one end the junction does not follow the germline gene, possibly because of a read error. The rearrangement joins TRBV7-3 to TRBJ2-2, with TRBD2 matching 11 bases. The CDR3 extends over 17 amino acids. Germline V gives CDR1 SGHTA, CDR2 FQGTGA. The CDR3 loop is CANNLTPSGRNTGDLFF. The CDR3 DNA reads as TGTGCCAACAACTTAACCCCTAGCGGGAGGAACACCGGGGACCTGTTTTTT. Supplemented by reference TRBV7-3 and TRBJ2-2, the full variable domain reads GAGVSQTPSNKVTEKGKYVELRCDPISGHTALYWYRQSLGQGPEFLIYFQGTGAADDSGLPNDRFFAVRPEGSVSTLKIQRTERGDSAVYLCANNLTPSGRNTGDLFFGEGSRLTVL.